Following are 21 T cell receptor beta chains from one sample sequenced in a study of CD8+CD57+ T cells in acquired aplastic anemia. Genomic DNA constituted the template upon which TCR beta VDJ and CDR3 profiling was performed. TCRdb used MiXCR to reprocess the reads, holding one entry per CDR3 protein. The sample yields around 180,000 distinct CDR3 sequences, about three fifths seen once. Sequenced input: sorted CD4+, CD8+, or CD8+CD57+ T cells (not recorded which) from PBMCs. The receptor source for this set is a human donor in good health.

V gene TRBV11-2 combines with J gene TRBJ1-6; perhaps TRBD1 as D (5 bases). The V end lost 5 bases, the J end lost 10 bases, and 21 bases lay between the germline ends. Per germline, CDR1 SGHAT and CDR2 FQNNGV. CDR3 length equals 16 residues. The CDR3: CASSHLLMGDGSPLHF. The CDR3 DNA follows: TGTGCCAGCAGCCACCTACTTATGGGGGACGGCTCACCCCTCCACTTT.

This clonotype has a count of ten or more. This chain connects TRBV5-6 to TRBJ1-1, with TRBD1 matching 9 bases. Germline CDR1 SGHDT, CDR2 YYEEEE. This CDR3 comprises 15 residues. The ends lost 4 bases at V and 1 base at J; junction bases unmatched: 5. This CDR3 is CASSADRGGNTEAFF. In nucleotides, the CDR3 is TGTGCCAGCAGCGCGGACAGGGGAGGGAACACTGAAGCTTTCTTT.

The chain carries TRBV6-4 and TRBJ2-5; 14 bases are a match to TRBD2. The germline V gene has CDR1 MRHNA and CDR2 SNTAGT. The V and J ends lost 4 bases and 4 bases, in that order; junction bases with no gene match: 2. The CDR3 is 15 residues long. CDR3 sequence: CASSAGTSGGETQYF. The DNA for the CDR3 is TGTGCCAGCAGTGCCGGGACTAGCGGGGGAGAGACCCAGTACTTC.

The chain carries TRBV28 and TRBJ1-2; possible D gene TRBD1, 6 bases. The germline CDR1 and CDR2 sequences are MDHEN and SYDVKM. This CDR3 spans 16 amino acids. The V and J ends lost 5 bases and 3 bases respectively, with 19 bases between them. CDR3 in DNA: TGTGCCAGCAGTCCCCCGTCTAACAGGGAGTACTATGGCTACACCTTC. Amino acids: CASSPPSNREYYGYTF.

This clonotype was seen a few times. The V and J genes are TRBV18 and TRBJ2-5; D remains ambiguous. The CDR3 totals 12 residues. In germline, CDR1 is KGHSH, CDR2 LQKENI. V was shortened by 0 bases and J by 5 bases, with 4 bases between the two germline ends. In nucleotides, the CDR3 is TGTGCCAGCTCACCACCGGGGGAGACCCAGTACTTC. It yields the protein CASSPPGETQYF.

The chain recombines TRBV7-9 with TRBJ2-5; D unresolved. V lost 2 bases and J lost 4, with 14 bases in between. The CDR3 runs to 15 residues. Looked up from germline, CDR1 is SEHNR and CDR2 is FQNEAQ (reference sequence). Here the CDR3 reads CASSLNIESGETQYF. In nucleotides, the CDR3 is TGTGCCAGCAGCTTAAATATCGAGTCCGGAGAGACCCAGTACTTC.

At least ten counts were recorded for this clonotype. The chain combines TRBV9 with TRBJ2-2; unclear D gene. This CDR3 has 11 residues. The germline CDR1 and CDR2 sequences are SGDLS and YYNGEE. Trimming removed 0 bases from V and 6 bases from J, with 0 bases in between. Here the CDR3 DNA reads TGTGCCAGCAGCGTAGCCGGGGAGCTGTTTTTT. Translating it yields CASSVAGELFF. The full variable domain, in which reference TRBV9 and TRBJ2-2 provide the parts outside the CDR3, is DSGVTQTPKHLITATGQRVTLRCSPRSGDLSVYWYQQSLDQGLQFLIQYYNGEERAKGNILERFSAQQFPDLHSELNLSSLELGDSALYFCASSVAGELFFGEGSRLTVL.

Comment on this clonotype: This sequence may be a read error, since a much larger clone differs from it by one base. V is TRBV5-1 and J is TRBJ2-7; D is perhaps TRBD2 (6 bases). V was clipped by 3 bases and J by 3 bases, with 13 bases between them. The germline gives CDR1 SGHRS, CDR2 YFSETQ. The CDR3 loop spans 14 amino acids. CDR3 nucleotides: TGCGCCAGCAGCTCGGGGGACCTAAACTACGAGCAGTACTTC. Translating gives CASSSGDLNYEQYF.

This clonotype has just a few counts. The chain links TRBV27 to TRBJ2-7; 8 bases agree with TRBD1. Losses at the gene ends were 4 bases for V and 5 bases for J; bases not matched to a gene: 16. Germline values: CDR1 MNHEY, CDR2 SMNVEV (reference sequence). The CDR3 runs to 17 residues. CDR3 sequence: CASSSNGQGGESDEQYF. In nucleotides, the CDR3 is TGTGCCAGCAGTTCCAACGGACAGGGAGGAGAGTCCGACGAGCAGTACTTC.

The rearrangement uses TRBV9 and TRBJ2-1, with D perhaps matching TRBD2 (6 bases). Trimming stripped 4 bases from V and 4 bases from J, with 15 bases between. Germline loops: CDR1 SGDLS, CDR2 YYNGEE. The CDR3 runs 15 residues. This CDR3 is CASSLLAEAYNEQFF. The CDR3 nucleotides are TGTGCCAGCAGCCTACTAGCTGAGGCATACAATGAGCAGTTCTTC.

This clonotype was counted between two and nine times. The chain recombines TRBV7-9 with TRBJ2-5; 9 bases match TRBD2. V gave up 2 bases and J gave up 5 bases; unmatched junction bases: 9. Germline loops: CDR1 SEHNR, CDR2 FQNEAQ (reference sequence). The CDR3 is 16 residues long. CDR3: CASSLTGLAGQETQYF. The CDR3 nucleotides read TGTGCCAGCAGCTTAACGGGACTAGCAGGTCAGGAGACCCAGTACTTC. Full variable domain (rest looked up from reference TRBV7-9 and TRBJ2-5): DTGVSQNPRHKITKRGQNVTFRCDPISEHNRLYWYRQTLGQGPEFLTYFQNEAQLEKSRLLSDRFSAERPKGSFSTLEIQRTEQGDSAMYLCASSLTGLAGQETQYFGPGTRLLVL.

This clonotype was recorded once. In nucleotides, the CDR3 is TGTGCCATCAGGATGGGAAACACCGGGGAGCTGTTTTTT. Translated, it gives CAIRMGNTGELFF. The chain is built from TRBV10-3 and TRBJ2-2, with D unresolved. CDR1 is ENHRY and CDR2 is SYGVKD in the germline V gene. Trimming took off 6 bases at V and 2 bases at J, with 7 bases between the two ends. The length of the CDR3 is 13 residues.

This clonotype turned up a few times. This chain links TRBV19 with TRBJ1-6; D gene ambiguous. This CDR3 is 16 amino acids long. Trimming left V 3 bases short and J 6 bases short, with 15 bases between. The germline gives CDR1 LNHDA, CDR2 SQIVND (reference sequence). CDR3 in DNA: TGTGCCAGTAGTATCCTTTCCTGGGGTGGTAATTCACCCCTCCACTTT. It codes for CASSILSWGGNSPLHF.

The rearrangement uses TRBV2 and TRBJ2-7, with D perhaps matching TRBD2 (5 bases). From germline, CDR1 is SNHLY and CDR2 FYNNEI. Trimming removed 6 bases at V and 1 base at J, with 16 bases between. CDR3 length: 15 amino acids. CDR3 amino acids: CASREGRQASYEQYF. The DNA for the CDR3 is TGTGCCAGCAGAGAGGGCAGACAAGCGTCCTACGAGCAGTACTTC.

The chain has TRBV3-1 and TRBJ2-3, with D perhaps TRBD2 (6 bases). The V gene's germline CDR1 is LGHDT and CDR2 YNNKEL (reference sequence). Trimming removed 4 bases at V and 9 bases at J, with 26 bases between. The CDR3 extends over 17 amino acids. CDR3 nucleotides: TGTGCCAGCAGCCGCCGTCCCGCGACTAGTATTTATTCAACGCAGTATTTT. It is translated as CASSRRPATSIYSTQYF.

The CDR3 nucleotides are TGCGCCAGCAGCCAAGATTGGGACAGATCCTATGGCTACACCTTC. Translation gives CASSQDWDRSYGYTF. The chain uses TRBV4-3 and TRBJ1-2; the match to TRBD1 covers 7 bases. The germline CDR1 and CDR2 sequences are LGHNA and YSLEER. V gave up 0 bases and J gave up 4 bases; unmatched junction bases: 5. This CDR3 is 15 amino acids long.

The rearrangement uses TRBV16 and TRBJ1-4; TRBD1 matches 8 bases. The CDR3 consists of 16 residues. Germline V gene data show CDR1 as KGHSY and CDR2 as FQNENV. V lost 5 bases, J lost 10 bases, and 15 bases stayed unmatched. Here the CDR3 reads CASSFATGTGPGKLFF. CDR3 bases: TGTGCCAGCAGCTTTGCGACCGGGACAGGACCTGGAAAACTGTTTTTT.

There are a few counts of this clonotype. This chain connects TRBV11-2 to TRBJ1-5; D uncertain. The ends were cut back, 2 bases at V and 6 bases at J, with 11 bases in the middle. The germline V gene has CDR1 SGHAT and CDR2 FQNNGV. The CDR3 is made up of 14 amino acids. The CDR3 spells CASSLSGSGQPQHF. For the CDR3, the DNA is TGTGCCAGCAGCTTATCCGGGTCGGGTCAGCCCCAGCATTTT.

This rearrangement joins TRBV4-2 to TRBJ2-7; 8 bases are a match to TRBD2. The germline gives CDR1 LGHNA, CDR2 YNFKEQ. J gave up 0 bases and V 0 bases, and 4 bases lay outside the gene matches. The CDR3 covers 16 residues. Here the CDR3 DNA reads TGTGCCAGCAGCCAAGATTTAGCGGGGTTCTCCTACGAGCAGTACTTC. It encodes CASSQDLAGFSYEQYF.

The chain couples TRBV7-9 to TRBJ2-7, with D possibly TRBD1 on 5 matching bases. Per germline, CDR1 SEHNR and CDR2 FQNEAQ (reference sequence). V lost 6 bases and J 4 bases, leaving 10 bases between the germline ends. The CDR3 is made up of 12 amino acids. The CDR3 DNA reads TGTGCCAGCAGGAACAGGTTATACGAGCAGTACTTC. Protein: CASRNRLYEQYF.

Of note for this clonotype: The junction differs from germline at one of its ends, possibly a read error. The rearrangement links TRBV5-8 to TRBJ1-1; D ambiguous. CDR1 is SGHTS and CDR2 is YDEGEE in the germline V gene. This CDR3 comprises 13 residues. This CDR3 is CASSLATDGEAFF. Written as DNA, the CDR3 is TGCGCCAGCAGCTTGGCCACTGACGGCGAAGCTTTCTTC.